These 27 T cell receptor beta chains were all obtained from the same sample, sequenced in a study of blood T cell repertoires in COVID-19 (dated by TCRdb to about 2020). The library was built by means of the immunoSEQ multiplex PCR assay. TCRdb retrieved this table from immuneACCESS and kept in-frame rearrangements only. Not all clones are present; in checked studies, unresolved V genes account for under half, and no reason is known for the remainder. In this sample the table shows 250,000 or so clones, around 82% of which occur a single time. Together, the top ten hold about 4.8% of the sample. Sequences were obtained from peripheral blood. The source is a woman in her seventies with acute or convalescent COVID-19.

V is TRBV3-1 (or the pseudogene TRBV3-2) and J is TRBJ2-5; 7 bases agree with TRBD1. V lost 6 bases to trimming and J lost 5 bases; unmatched junction nucleotides: 9. The V gene's germline CDR1 is LGHDT and CDR2 YNNKEL (reference sequence). This CDR3 contains 14 residues. CDR3 region: CASSSDRVAETQYF. The CDR3 nucleotides read TGTGCCAGCAGTAGTGACAGGGTGGCGGAGACCCAGTACTTC.

The V and J genes are TRBV6-5 and TRBJ1-6; D is uncertain. The length of the CDR3 is 14 residues. The germline V gene has CDR1 MNHEY and CDR2 SVGAGI. Trimming removed 7 bases from V and 6 bases from J, with 13 bases in between. The CDR3, as DNA: TGTGCCAGCATCTCGGGGATAGTTAATTCACCCCTCCACTTT. Translated, it gives CASISGIVNSPLHF.

This chain links TRBV4-3 with TRBJ2-2; a possible D gene is TRBD2 (6 bases). The CDR3 has 13 residues. Looked up from germline, CDR1 is LGHNA and CDR2 is YSLEER. Trimming took off 6 bases at V and 7 bases at J, with 12 bases between the two ends. Here the CDR3 DNA reads TGCGCCAGCAGTCGGGACTTCTTCGGGGAGCTGTTTTTT. This encodes CASSRDFFGELFF.

This sequence joins TRBV5-1 and TRBJ1-3; 7 positions agree with TRBD1. Germline V gene lookup returns CDR1 SGHRS and CDR2 YFSETQ. The CDR3 spans 15 residues. Trimming removed 4 bases from V and 1 base from J; junction bases left unmatched: 5. The CDR3 spells CASSPWGQSGNTIYF. DNA of the CDR3: TGCGCCAGCAGCCCCTGGGGACAGTCTGGAAACACCATATATTTT. The full variable domain, its missing parts supplied by reference TRBV5-1 and TRBJ1-3, is KAGVTQTPRYLIKTRGQQVTLSCSPISGHRSVSWYQQTPGQGLQFLFEYFSETQRNKGNFPGRFSGRQFSNSRSEMNVSTLELGDSALYLCASSPWGQSGNTIYFGEGSWLTVV.

The rearrangement links TRBV6-2 or TRBV6-3 to TRBJ1-5, with TRBD1 identical over 7 bases. J lost 1 base, V lost 0 bases, and 6 bases had no gene match. Per the germline V gene, CDR1 is MNHEY and CDR2 is SVGEGT. The CDR3 has 17 amino acids. The CDR3 region is CASSYSRGLRSNQPQHF. As DNA, the CDR3 is TGTGCCAGCAGTTACTCGAGGGGGCTGAGGAGCAATCAGCCCCAGCATTTT.

V and J are TRBV3-1 (or the pseudogene TRBV3-2) and TRBJ2-1; 9 bases line up with TRBD1. V trimming: 1 base; J trimming: 9 bases; junction bases outside the gene matches: 4. There are 14 residues in the CDR3. The germline V gene has CDR1 LGHDT and CDR2 YNNKEL (reference sequence). CDR3 amino acids: CASSQGGQGGEQFF. The DNA of the CDR3 is TGTGCCAGCAGCCAAGGGGGACAGGGAGGTGAGCAGTTCTTC.

This CDR3 reads CASSPRLAGSTDTQYF. The CDR3 nucleotides are TGTGCCAGCAGCCCCAGACTAGCGGGGAGCACAGATACGCAGTATTTT. The J gene is TRBJ2-3, the V gene TRBV11-2; TRBD2 agrees at 11 bases. This CDR3 spans 16 amino acids. In germline, CDR1 is SGHAT, CDR2 FQNNGV. With 5 bases clipped from V and 0 bases from J, the junction kept 4 bases outside the gene matches.

J is TRBJ2-5 and V is TRBV2; 8 bases fit TRBD2. CDR3 length: 15 residues. The germline V gene encodes CDR1 SNHLY and CDR2 FYNNEI. Trimming removed 6 bases from V and 5 bases from J; junction bases left unmatched: 11. CDR3 in DNA: TGTGCCAGCAGCGCTTACGGGGGGGGAAGGGAGACCCAGTACTTC. Encoded protein: CASSAYGGGRETQYF.

The J gene is TRBJ2-7, the V gene TRBV7-2, with 8 nucleotides matching TRBD2. The CDR3 spans 17 residues. Germline loops: CDR1 SGHTA, CDR2 FQGNSA. V lost 5 bases to trimming and J lost 1 base; unmatched junction nucleotides: 13. The CDR3 nucleotides read TGTGCCAGCAGCCCCACCCACGGGGGGGGCCTTTCCTACGAGCAGTACTTC. It codes for CASSPTHGGGLSYEQYF. The entire variable domain, with the rest obtained from reference TRBV7-2 and TRBJ2-7, is as follows: GAGVSQSPSNKVTEKGKDVELRCDPISGHTALYWYRQSLGQGLEFLIYFQGNSAPDKSGLPSDRFSAERTGGSVSTLTIQRTQQEDSAVYLCASSPTHGGGLSYEQYFGPGTRLTVT.

This clone was seen only once. The V call is TRBV7-2, the J call TRBJ1-6; 8 bases line up with TRBD1. J gave up 6 bases and V 5 bases, and 9 bases lay outside the gene matches. The CDR3 totals 16 residues. The germline V gene has CDR1 SGHTA and CDR2 FQGNSA. The CDR3 region has the DNA TGTGCCAGCAGCCAAATTCTAGACAGGGGTAATTCACCCCTCCACTTT. It yields the protein CASSQILDRGNSPLHF.

The chain couples TRBV4-1 to TRBJ1-5; tentative D call: TRBD1 (5 bases). Trimming took 1 base from V and 4 from J, leaving 14 bases between them. Germline values: CDR1 MGHRA, CDR2 YSYEKL. The CDR3 covers 16 residues. The CDR3 DNA reads TGCGCCAGCAGCCAAGGAGGAGGGACGAGGAATCAGCCCCAGCATTTT. Protein product: CASSQGGGTRNQPQHF.

The chain carries TRBV6-5 and TRBJ1-4; D may be TRBD1 (5 bases). Trimming removed 5 bases at V and 5 bases at J, with 12 bases between. CDR3 length equals 14 residues. The V gene's germline CDR1 is MNHEY and CDR2 SVGAGI. The CDR3: CASSRVGQNEKLFF. Written as DNA, the CDR3 is TGTGCCAGCAGTCGAGTCGGACAAAATGAAAAACTGTTTTTT.

The V gene is TRBV7-2, the J gene TRBJ2-3; a weak D match, TRBD1 (6 bases). This CDR3 has 15 residues. The V gene's germline CDR1 is SGHTA and CDR2 FQGNSA. V lost 5 bases and J lost 1, with 13 bases in between. The CDR3 region is CASSISHRGTDTQYF. CDR3 DNA: TGTGCCAGCAGCATATCCCACAGGGGCACAGATACGCAGTATTTT.

The chain has TRBV7-9 and TRBJ1-5; TRBD1 matches 11 bases. This CDR3 comprises 16 residues. Trimming at V came to 5 bases and at J to 3 bases, leaving 6 bases not matched to a gene. Germline V gene data show CDR1 as SEHNR and CDR2 as FQNEAQ (reference sequence). This CDR3 is CASSPGTGGNNQPQHF. For the CDR3, the DNA is TGTGCCAGCAGCCCCGGGACAGGGGGGAACAATCAGCCCCAGCATTTT.

CDR3 loop: CASSLTGQSEYGPQHF. The CDR3 coding sequence is TGTGCCAGCAGCCTAACGGGACAGTCGGAGTATGGGCCCCAGCATTTT. The chain combines TRBV7-2 with TRBJ1-5; TRBD1 matches 7 bases. With V trimmed by 5 bases and J by 9 bases, 16 bases remained unmatched. This CDR3 comprises 16 residues. The germline CDR1 and CDR2 sequences are SGHTA and FQGNSA.

The sample holds one count of this clone. V and J are TRBV7-2 and TRBJ1-1, with a weak D call TRBD1 (5 bases). Trimming left V 2 bases short and J 0 bases short, with 10 bases between. Germline lookup yields CDR1 SGHTA and CDR2 FQGNSA. The CDR3 runs 15 residues. The CDR3 spells CASSLFGGVNTEAFF. The CDR3 DNA follows: TGTGCCAGCAGCTTATTCGGGGGGGTGAACACTGAAGCTTTCTTT. Based on the CDR3 plus reference TRBV7-2 and TRBJ1-1, the full variable domain is GAGVSQSPSNKVTEKGKDVELRCDPISGHTALYWYRQSLGQGLEFLIYFQGNSAPDKSGLPSDRFSAERTGGSVSTLTIQRTQQEDSAVYLCASSLFGGVNTEAFFGQGTRLTVV.

This rearrangement joins TRBV7-2 to TRBJ2-2, with 9 positions matching TRBD2. The CDR3 is 15 amino acids. Germline lookup yields CDR1 SGHTA and CDR2 FQGNSA. V was clipped by 7 bases and J by 2 bases; unmatched bases: 5. The CDR3 loop reads CASKPSGTNTGELFF. The CDR3 DNA follows: TGTGCCAGCAAGCCTAGCGGGACTAACACCGGGGAGCTGTTTTTT.

V and J are TRBV5-1 and TRBJ2-1, with 9 bases identical to TRBD2. CDR1 is SGHRS and CDR2 is YFSETQ in the germline V gene. This CDR3 is 15 amino acids long. V shed 3 bases and J 5 bases; nucleotides not matched to a gene: 6. Here the CDR3 DNA reads TGCGCCAGCAGCTCAATAGGGACTAGCAACAATGAGCAGTTCTTC. As protein: CASSSIGTSNNEQFF.

This clone has a single count. The genes are TRBV3-1 (or the pseudogene TRBV3-2) and TRBJ2-1; tentative D call: TRBD2 (5 bases). Looked up from germline, CDR1 is LGHDT and CDR2 is YNNKEL (reference sequence). CDR3 length equals 16 residues. Between the trimmed V and J ends, which lost 2 bases and 0 bases, there was a span of 11 bases. The CDR3 DNA follows: TGTGCCAGCAGCCAACCCGGACTGAGCTCCTACAATGAGCAGTTCTTC. Its protein is CASSQPGLSSYNEQFF.

This chain connects TRBV18 to TRBJ1-3, with 7 positions matching TRBD1. The trim removed 3 bases at V and 4 bases at J, leaving 6 bases unmatched. This CDR3 comprises 15 residues. Germline V CDR1 and CDR2: KGHSH, LQKENI. CDR3 protein: CASSPRGPSGNTIYF. CDR3 bases: TGTGCCAGCTCACCGAGGGGGCCGTCAGGAAACACCATATATTTT.

This rearrangement joins TRBV7-2 to TRBJ1-5, with 9 positions matching TRBD1. Germline V gene sequence: CDR1 SGHTA, CDR2 FQGNSA. V lost 5 bases, J lost 6 bases, and 8 bases stayed unmatched. The CDR3 length is 15 residues. The CDR3 loop is CASSPRTGEAQPQHF. The CDR3 coding sequence is TGTGCCAGCAGCCCCCGGACAGGGGAGGCTCAGCCCCAGCATTTT. The variable domain in full, completed from reference TRBV7-2 and TRBJ1-5, reads GAGVSQSPSNKVTEKGKDVELRCDPISGHTALYWYRQSLGQGLEFLIYFQGNSAPDKSGLPSDRFSAERTGGSVSTLTIQRTQQEDSAVYLCASSPRTGEAQPQHFGDGTRLSIL.

This clone was observed a few times. J is TRBJ1-5 and V is TRBV5-8; the D gene is possibly TRBD1 (5 bases). Germline V gene lookup returns CDR1 SGHTS and CDR2 YDEGEE. The CDR3 contains 13 residues. V was clipped by 1 base and J by 9 bases, with 11 bases between them. The CDR3 nucleotides read TGTGCCAGCAGCTTGACAGGCCTGGGGCCCCAGCATTTT. Its protein is CASSLTGLGPQHF.

This clone was observed a few times. J is TRBJ2-7 and V is TRBV5-1; 15 bases are a match to TRBD2. Germline CDR1 SGHRS, CDR2 YFSETQ. With V trimmed by 3 bases and J by 1 base, 5 bases remained unmatched. The CDR3 runs 17 residues. The CDR3 here is CASSSGLAGGISYEQYF. CDR3 DNA sequence: TGCGCCAGCAGCTCGGGACTAGCGGGGGGAATTTCCTACGAGCAGTACTTC.

This clone was seen a single time. The chain uses TRBV2 and TRBJ1-1; TRBD1 is a possible D gene (5 bases). Germline V gives CDR1 SNHLY, CDR2 FYNNEI. The V gene lost 8 bases and the J gene lost 3 bases, with 13 bases spanning the gap. This CDR3 has 13 amino acids. This CDR3 is CASGTQMDTEAFF. The CDR3 DNA is TGTGCCAGCGGGACTCAAATGGACACTGAAGCTTTCTTT.

This clone appeared once. The V and J genes are TRBV7-9 and TRBJ2-7, with a tentative D call TRBD2 (6 bases). The V end was cut by 5 bases, the J end by 3 bases, with 14 bases between. CDR1 SEHNR and CDR2 FQNEAQ come from the germline V gene (reference sequence). The CDR3 is 14 residues long. The DNA of the CDR3 is TGTGCCAGCAGCCCCATGGAGGGAATCTACGAGCAGTACTTC. This translates into CASSPMEGIYEQYF.

This rearrangement joins TRBV9 to TRBJ2-3, with 15 bases matching TRBD2. The CDR3 runs 18 residues. Germline CDR1 SGDLS, CDR2 YYNGEE. V was clipped by 0 bases and J by 6 bases; unmatched bases: 8. CDR3 sequence (DNA): TGTGCCAGCAGCGTAGACGTCGGGACTAGCGGGGGGATGGATACGCAGTATTTT. Translated, it gives CASSVDVGTSGGMDTQYF.

This chain joins TRBV4-3 and TRBJ1-3; tentatively, D is TRBD1 (5 bases). This CDR3 spans 13 amino acids. V shed 7 bases and J shed 2 bases, with 9 bases lying between them. Looked up from germline, CDR1 is LGHNA and CDR2 is YSLEER. The CDR3 region has the DNA TGCGCCAGCAAGGACACGGCTGGAAACACCATATATTTT. Protein product: CASKDTAGNTIYF.